Listed here are 30 T cell receptor beta chains from one sample, sequenced in a study of glioma-infiltrating T cells. TCR alpha and beta CDR3 regions were amplified from RNA using iRepertoire nested multiplex PCR. TCRdb reprocessed the multiplex PCR reads via MiXCR and lists one record per CDR3 protein. The table includes a few hundred thousand distinct CDR3 sequences, 35% to 45% detected once. Specimen: glioma tissue, nonneoplastic brain tissue, or PBMCs (not recorded which). Receptors were obtained from a human donor with low-grade glioma or glioblastoma, undergoing nonglioma brain surgery, or in good health (not recorded which).

Worth noting for this clonotype: A much larger clone is a single base away; this may be a read error. The CDR3 nucleotides are TGCAGTGCTACGGGAGGGCCCTCGTACAATGAGCAGTTCTTC. Amino acids: CSATGGPSYNEQFF. The rearrangement joins TRBV20-1 to TRBJ2-1; 8 nucleotides line up with TRBD2. V trimming: 4 bases; J trimming: 4 bases; junction bases outside the gene matches: 6. CDR1 is DFQATT and CDR2 is SNEGSKA in the germline V gene (reference sequence). This CDR3 comprises 14 residues.

This clonotype was seen a few times. The V and J genes are TRBV19 and TRBJ2-7, with a tentative D call TRBD1 (7 bases). Germline CDR1 reads LNHDA; CDR2 reads SQIVND (reference sequence). Trimming pared 5 bases from V and 5 bases from J, leaving 13 bases between. The CDR3 loop spans 13 amino acids. The CDR3 protein is CASSSGQRDEQYF. The CDR3 DNA is TGTGCCAGTAGTTCGGGACAGCGGGACGAGCAGTACTTC.

This clonotype was counted at least ten times. The J gene is TRBJ1-1, the V gene TRBV19; a weak D match, TRBD1 (5 bases). This CDR3 is built from 15 residues. Trimming took 3 bases from V and 0 from J, leaving 11 bases between them. Germline CDR1 LNHDA, CDR2 SQIVND (reference sequence). This CDR3 reads CASSMHGTMNTEAFF. In nucleotides, the CDR3 is TGTGCCAGTAGTATGCACGGGACTATGAACACTGAAGCTTTCTTT.

This clonotype was seen only a few times. This rearrangement joins TRBV9 to TRBJ2-3, with TRBD1 matching over 7 bases. This CDR3 region has 15 residues. Germline CDR1 reads SGDLS; CDR2 reads YYNGEE. V lost 3 bases to trimming and J lost 0 bases; unmatched junction nucleotides: 4. This chain's CDR3 is CASSAGQRSTDTQYF. The CDR3 coding sequence is TGTGCCAGCAGCGCGGGACAGAGGAGCACAGATACGCAGTATTTT.

This clonotype has a count of ten or more. This chain uses TRBV15 with TRBJ2-1; 7 bases align to TRBD1. Germline-derived CDR1 and CDR2 are LNHNV and YYDKDF (reference sequence). Trimming removed 4 bases from V and 0 bases from J; junction bases left unmatched: 6. This CDR3 comprises 16 residues. The CDR3 DNA reads as TGTGCCACCAGCACGACGACAGGGTCCTCCTACAATGAGCAGTTCTTC. It specifies CATSTTTGSSYNEQFF.

This clonotype was seen many times. The chain combines TRBV6-4 with TRBJ2-1, with 11 bases matching TRBD2. V gave up 0 bases and J gave up 6 bases; unmatched junction bases: 1. CDR1 and CDR2 from the germline V gene are MRHNA and SNTAGT. The CDR3 runs 15 residues. CDR3 DNA sequence: TGTGCCAGCAGTGACTCTAGCGGGAGGGCCAATGAGCAGTTCTTC. The encoded protein is CASSDSSGRANEQFF.

This clonotype occurred a few times. This chain connects TRBV12-3 or TRBV12-4 to TRBJ2-1; 11 positions agree with TRBD2. The CDR3 contains 15 residues. V shed 3 bases and J 7 bases; nucleotides not matched to a gene: 5. The CDR3 loop reads CASSFRVAGGNEQFF. The CDR3 region has the DNA TGTGCCAGCAGTTTCAGGGTAGCGGGAGGGAATGAGCAGTTCTTC.

The V gene is TRBV6-1, the J gene TRBJ1-3, with TRBD1 matching 8 bases. Germline assignment: CDR1 MNHNS and CDR2 SASEGT. V was pared by 5 bases and J by 0 bases, with 12 bases of the junction left unmatched. There are 18 residues in the CDR3. The CDR3 DNA reads as TGTGCCAGCAGTCGTTCCCTGGGACAGGACCTCTCTGGAAACACCATATATTTT. Its translation is CASSRSLGQDLSGNTIYF.

This clonotype appeared a few times. This chain links TRBV7-2 with TRBJ2-7; TRBD2 aligns across 9 bases. V lost 5 bases, J lost 1 base, and 24 bases stayed unmatched. The CDR3 sequence is 21 residues long. The germline gives CDR1 SGHTA, CDR2 FQGNSA. In DNA form, the CDR3 reads TGTGCCAGCAGCCGGATGGGGCGTTCGGTAGGCGGGAGGGCCTCGTCCTACGAGCAGTACTTC. This sequence encodes CASSRMGRSVGGRASSYEQYF.

The chain joins TRBV15 to TRBJ1-3, with D tentatively TRBD1 (5 bases). This CDR3 has 13 amino acids. Trimming stripped 8 bases from V and 3 bases from J, with 11 bases between. In germline, CDR1 is LNHNV, CDR2 YYDKDF (reference sequence). Written as DNA, the CDR3 is TGTGCCACCTGTCAGGGCAATGGAAACACCATATATTTT. This translates into CATCQGNGNTIYF. Full variable domain (rest looked up from reference TRBV15 and TRBJ1-3): DAMVIQNPRYQVTQFGKPVTLSCSQTLNHNVMYWYQQKSSQAPKLLFHYYDKDFNNEADTPDNFQSRRPNTSFCFLDIRSPGLGDTAMYLCATCQGNGNTIYFGEGSWLTVV.

Many counts were recorded for this clonotype. V and J are TRBV7-3 and TRBJ2-1; tentative D call: TRBD1 (6 bases). Germline CDR1 reads SGHTA; CDR2 reads FQGTGA. The germline V and J ends were trimmed by 4 bases and 4 bases, with 14 bases remaining between them. This CDR3 is built from 15 residues. This chain's CDR3 is CASSSGTNIYNEQFF. Written as DNA, the CDR3 is TGTGCCAGCAGCTCCGGGACAAACATTTACAATGAGCAGTTCTTC.

The J gene is TRBJ2-5, the V gene TRBV5-4; 8 bases map to TRBD1. Germline CDR1 is SGHNT and CDR2 is YYREEE (reference sequence). V lost 4 bases, J lost 5 bases, and 10 bases stayed unmatched. CDR3 length: 15 residues. The CDR3 DNA follows: TGTGCCAGCAGCCCCTGGACAGGGTGCGTTGAGACCCAGTACTTC. Amino acids: CASSPWTGCVETQYF.

The V and J genes are TRBV28 and TRBJ2-1, with 8 bases aligning to TRBD2. CDR1 is MDHEN, CDR2 SYDVKM, per germline. The CDR3 extends over 16 amino acids. Losses at the gene ends were 5 bases for V and 7 bases for J; bases not matched to a gene: 13. The CDR3 spells CASSPGEAGGWNEQFF. The CDR3, as DNA: TGTGCCAGCAGTCCAGGGGAGGCGGGAGGTTGGAATGAGCAGTTCTTC.

V usage is TRBV5-5 and J usage is TRBJ2-7, with 7 bases that match TRBD2. This CDR3 spans 16 amino acids. V gave up 4 bases and J gave up 5 bases; unmatched junction bases: 15. Germline assignment: CDR1 SGHKS and CDR2 YYEKEE (reference sequence). This chain's CDR3 is CASSPGLSGVRNEQYF. In DNA form, the CDR3 reads TGTGCCAGCAGCCCCGGATTGAGCGGGGTTCGAAACGAGCAGTACTTC.

This clonotype was recorded at least ten times. The DNA of the CDR3 is TGTGCCAGCAGTTTGGCAGGGGACACCGGGGAGCTGTTTTTT. It is translated as CASSLAGDTGELFF. The V gene is TRBV12-3 or TRBV12-4, the J gene TRBJ2-2, with D perhaps matching TRBD1 (6 bases). This CDR3 has 14 residues. V was cut by 3 bases and J by 3 bases, with 8 bases left in between.

The V call is TRBV19, the J call TRBJ1-1; TRBD1 agrees at 9 bases. CDR3 length equals 15 residues. CDR1 and CDR2 from the germline V gene are LNHDA and SQIVND (reference sequence). Losses at the gene ends were 5 bases for V and 6 bases for J; bases not matched to a gene: 10. The CDR3 coding sequence is TGTGCCAGTAGTCCGGGACAGGGATGGGGTGCTGAAGCTTTCTTT. Translating gives CASSPGQGWGAEAFF.

A word on this clonotype: It may be a read error: a sequence one base away is much more abundant. This chain connects TRBV4-1 to TRBJ2-3, with 10 bases aligning to TRBD2. The CDR3 sequence is 16 residues long. CDR1 MGHRA and CDR2 YSYEKL come from the germline V gene. Here the CDR3 reads CASNQDPSGRTDTQYF. The CDR3 region has the DNA TGCGCCAGCAACCAAGATCCTAGCGGGAGAACAGATACGCAGTATTTT.

The rearrangement uses TRBV20-1 and TRBJ1-2, with a tentative D call TRBD1 (6 bases). Germline V gives CDR1 DFQATT, CDR2 SNEGSKA (reference sequence). The CDR3 is 16 residues long. V was clipped by 0 bases and J by 6 bases, with 20 bases between them. CDR3 region: CSARDLSSGEADGYTF. CDR3 DNA: TGCAGTGCTAGAGACCTCTCTTCAGGGGAAGCGGATGGCTACACCTTC.

This clonotype was observed at least ten times. DNA for the CDR3: TGTGCCAGCAGCCCCATCTCCTACGAGCAGTACTTC. It is translated as CASSPISYEQYF. This sequence joins TRBV7-2 and TRBJ2-7, with no clear D. V lost 5 bases and J lost 0, with 5 bases in between. Germline CDR1 SGHTA, CDR2 FQGNSA. The CDR3 covers 12 residues.

This clonotype was detected only a few times. This sequence joins TRBV4-1 and TRBJ2-1; the D is unclear. The V and J ends lost 1 base and 5 bases respectively, with 6 bases between them. This CDR3 spans 13 amino acids. CDR1 MGHRA and CDR2 YSYEKL come from the germline V gene. CDR3 in DNA: TGCGCCAGCAGCCAAGTCATTAACAATGAGCAGTTCTTC. Translation: CASSQVINNEQFF.

CDR3 loop: CASRLDSHYEQYF. DNA of the CDR3: TGTGCCAGCAGACTGGACAGCCACTACGAGCAGTACTTC. This chain uses TRBV27 with TRBJ2-7; D is perhaps TRBD1 (6 bases). Trimming pared 6 bases from V and 3 bases from J, leaving 12 bases between. Germline CDR1 is MNHEY and CDR2 is SMNVEV (reference sequence). This CDR3 contains 13 residues.

As regards this clonotype: This may be a read error: a much more frequent sequence differs by one nucleotide. The rearrangement joins TRBV15 to TRBJ2-1, with D perhaps matching TRBD2 (5 bases). From germline, CDR1 is LNHNV and CDR2 YYDKDF (reference sequence). The CDR3 runs to 15 residues. The CDR3 DNA sequence: TGTGCCGCCAGCAGAGCGGACCCCTCCTACAATGAGCAGTTCTTC. This codes for CAASRADPSYNEQFF.

This chain connects TRBV28 to TRBJ2-1; 15 bases are shared with TRBD2. After removal of 6 bases from V and 9 bases from J, the junction contained 6 bases not matched to a gene. CDR1 and CDR2 (germline): MDHEN, SYDVKM. The CDR3 has 15 residues. The CDR3 reads CASRAGTSGRSEQFF. The CDR3 DNA follows: TGTGCCAGCAGAGCCGGGACTAGCGGGAGGAGTGAGCAGTTCTTC.

This clonotype has a count of ten or more. The genes are TRBV27 and TRBJ2-7; possibly TRBD2 for D (6 bases). CDR3 size: 12 residues. The germline CDR1 and CDR2 sequences are MNHEY and SMNVEV (reference sequence). V dropped 9 bases and J dropped 6 bases, with 15 bases sitting between them. The CDR3 here is CASEGGSGEQYF. The CDR3 DNA is TGTGCCAGTGAAGGAGGGAGTGGCGAGCAGTACTTC.

Many counts were recorded for this clonotype. The chain is built from TRBV20-1 and TRBJ2-1; 11 nucleotides match TRBD2. J lost 7 bases, V lost 4 bases, and 9 bases had no gene match. CDR1 and CDR2 from the germline V gene are DFQATT and SNEGSKA (reference sequence). There are 15 residues in the CDR3. CDR3 DNA sequence: TGCAGTGCTACACCCGGGACTAGCGGTCGGAATGAGCAGTTCTTC. Translated: CSATPGTSGRNEQFF.

This clonotype was observed a handful of times. This chain connects TRBV4-2 to TRBJ2-7; no firm D call. The germline gives CDR1 LGHNA, CDR2 YNFKEQ. Trimming shortened V by 4 bases and J by 0 bases, and 10 bases separated the two germline ends. The CDR3 is 14 amino acids. CDR3 residues: CASSRGHSSYEQYF. CDR3 bases: TGTGCCAGCAGCCGAGGCCACTCCTCCTACGAGCAGTACTTC.

This clonotype has a handful of counts. The V and J genes are TRBV3-1 and TRBJ2-3; D gene uncertain. The CDR3 has 13 amino acids. Germline V gene sequence: CDR1 LGHDT, CDR2 YNNKEL (reference sequence). Trimming shortened V by 7 bases and J by 4 bases, and 12 bases separated the two germline ends. This chain's CDR3 is CASNIGSSDTQYF. DNA for the CDR3: TGTGCCAGCAACATCGGCTCGTCAGATACGCAGTATTTT.

This clonotype came up a few times. V and J are TRBV7-9 and TRBJ1-5; no definite D call. Germline assignment: CDR1 SEHNR and CDR2 FQNEAQ (reference sequence). Trimming took off 5 bases at V and 6 bases at J, with 14 bases between the two ends. The CDR3 spans 14 residues. The CDR3 nucleotides read TGTGCCAGCAGCCCGCTGGGAGGAGGTCAGCCCCAGCATTTT. Amino acid sequence: CASSPLGGGQPQHF. Full variable domain (outside the CDR3, taken from reference TRBV7-9 and TRBJ1-5): DTGVSQNPRHKITKRGQNVTFRCDPISEHNRLYWYRQTLGQGPEFLTYFQNEAQLEKSRLLSDRFSAERPKGSFSTLEIQRTEQGDSAMYLCASSPLGGGQPQHFGDGTRLSIL.

The chain links TRBV28 to TRBJ2-5; 12 bases align to TRBD2. The CDR3 extends over 15 amino acids. Germline-derived CDR1 and CDR2 are MDHEN and SYDVKM. V trimming: 2 bases; J trimming: 7 bases; junction bases outside the gene matches: 5. CDR3 loop: CASSLLAGGPGTQYF. In DNA form, the CDR3 reads TGTGCCAGCAGTTTACTAGCGGGAGGGCCGGGGACCCAGTACTTC.

This clonotype was recorded once. Just one base apart from a much larger clone, this may be a read error. The chain has TRBV27 and TRBJ2-1; D tentatively fits TRBD1 or TRBD2 (5 bases each). This CDR3 is 15 amino acids long. CDR1 is MNHEY and CDR2 is SMNVEV in the germline V gene (reference sequence). Here the CDR3 reads CASILEGPSIDEQFF. DNA for the CDR3: TGTGCCAGCATTTTAGAGGGGCCGAGTATTGATGAGCAGTTCTTC.